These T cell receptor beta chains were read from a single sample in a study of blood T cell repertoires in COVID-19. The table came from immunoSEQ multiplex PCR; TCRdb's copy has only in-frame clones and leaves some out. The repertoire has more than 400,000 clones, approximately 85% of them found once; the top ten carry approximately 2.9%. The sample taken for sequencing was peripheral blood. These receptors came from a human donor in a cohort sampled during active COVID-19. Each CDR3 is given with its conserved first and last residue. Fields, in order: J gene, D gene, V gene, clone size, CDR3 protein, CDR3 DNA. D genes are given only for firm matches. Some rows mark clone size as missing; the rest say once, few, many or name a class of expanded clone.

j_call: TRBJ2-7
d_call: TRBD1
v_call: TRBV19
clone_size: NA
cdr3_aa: CASSGQGGLYEQYF
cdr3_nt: TGTGCCAGTTCTGGACAGGGGGGATTATACGAGCAGTACTTC

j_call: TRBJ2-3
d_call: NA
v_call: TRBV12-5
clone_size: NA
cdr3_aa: CASGLATQHASTDTQYF
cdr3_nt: TGTGCTAGTGGTTTGGCCACACAGCACGCTAGCACAGATACGCAGTATTTT

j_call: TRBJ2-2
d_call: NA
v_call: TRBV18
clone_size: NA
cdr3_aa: CASSLLPKGVTGELFF
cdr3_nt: TGTGCCAGCTCATTACTACCCAAGGGGGTTACCGGGGAGCTGTTTTTT

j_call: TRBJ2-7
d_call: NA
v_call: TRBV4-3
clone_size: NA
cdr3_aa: CASSSRLSSYEQYF
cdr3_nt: TGCGCCAGCAGCTCTCGTCTGAGCTCCTACGAGCAGTACTTC

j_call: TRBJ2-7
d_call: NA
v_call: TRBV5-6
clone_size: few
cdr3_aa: CASSLGGKSSYEQYF
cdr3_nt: TGTGCCAGCAGCTTAGGCGGGAAAAGCTCCTACGAGCAGTACTTC

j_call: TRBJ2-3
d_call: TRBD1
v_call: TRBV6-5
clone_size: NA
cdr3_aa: CASRRNRGADTQYF
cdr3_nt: TGTGCCAGCAGAAGGAACAGGGGCGCAGATACGCAGTATTTT

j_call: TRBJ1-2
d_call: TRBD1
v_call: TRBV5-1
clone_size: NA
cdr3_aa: CASSLGGQALGYGYTF
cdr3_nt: TGCGCCAGCAGCTTGGGAGGACAGGCCTTGGGTTATGGCTACACCTTC

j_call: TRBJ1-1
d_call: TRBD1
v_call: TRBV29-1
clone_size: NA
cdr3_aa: CSVDRGPTEAFF
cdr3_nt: TGCAGCGTTGACAGGGGGCCAACTGAAGCTTTCTTT

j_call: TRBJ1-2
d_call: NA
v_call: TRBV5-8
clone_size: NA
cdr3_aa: CASSLGGQSYYGYTF
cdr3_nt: TGTGCCAGCAGCTTGGGAGGACAGTCCTACTATGGCTACACCTTC

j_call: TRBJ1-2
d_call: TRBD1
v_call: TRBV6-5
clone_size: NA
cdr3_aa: CASSMTGIEGYTF
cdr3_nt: TGTGCCAGCAGCATGACAGGGATAGAGGGCTACACCTTC

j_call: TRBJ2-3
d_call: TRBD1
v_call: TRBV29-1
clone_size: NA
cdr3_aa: CSVLTGGRTDTQYF
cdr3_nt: TGCAGCGTTTTGACAGGGGGGAGAACAGATACGCAGTATTTT

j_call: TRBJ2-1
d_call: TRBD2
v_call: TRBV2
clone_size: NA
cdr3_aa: CASMGGLAGRNEQFF
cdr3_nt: TGTGCCAGCATGGGGGGACTAGCGGGAAGGAATGAGCAGTTCTTC

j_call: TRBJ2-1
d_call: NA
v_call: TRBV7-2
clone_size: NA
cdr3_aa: CASSLGQGSSEQFF
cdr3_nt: TGTGCCAGCAGCTTAGGCCAGGGAAGCAGTGAGCAGTTCTTC

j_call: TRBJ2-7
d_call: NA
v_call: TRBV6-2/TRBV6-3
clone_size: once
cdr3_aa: CASSYYTGLDEQYF
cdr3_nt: TGTGCCAGCAGTTACTACACAGGGCTCGACGAGCAGTACTTC

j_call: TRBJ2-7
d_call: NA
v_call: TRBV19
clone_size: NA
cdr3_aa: CASSAERYYEQYF
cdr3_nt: TGTGCCAGTAGTGCCGAGCGGTATTACGAGCAGTACTTC